These 12 T cell receptor beta chains share one sample of origin, sequenced in a study of T-cell reconstitution after alpha-beta-depleted transplantation in children. It was with unique molecular identifiers that the TCRbeta library was prepared. From the PCR reads, TCRdb called clonotypes with MiXCR, one entry per CDR3 protein. The table has 190,000 or so distinct CDR3 sequences, 6% to 7% seen once; the top ten hold 3% to 3.5%. The source was PBMCs from the stem cell graft donor, collected from the stem cell graft. The receptors derive from a human donor who donated a stem cell graft to a child with Wiskott-Aldrich syndrome.

This clonotype appeared many times. V gene TRBV9 combines with J gene TRBJ2-2; D is uncertain. The germline V gene has CDR1 SGDLS and CDR2 YYNGEE. Deletions cut 0 bases from V and 1 base from J, with 4 bases between. The CDR3 runs to 14 residues. The CDR3 sequence: CASSVGGNTGELFF. CDR3 DNA sequence: TGTGCCAGCAGCGTAGGAGGGAACACCGGGGAGCTGTTTTTT.

This clonotype was recorded many times. V usage is TRBV20-1 and J usage is TRBJ2-1; TRBD2 matches at 9 bases. This CDR3 spans 14 amino acids. In germline, CDR1 is DFQATT, CDR2 SNEGSKA (reference sequence). J gave up 0 bases and V 6 bases, and 3 bases lay outside the gene matches. The CDR3 DNA reads as TGCAGTGCCACGGGACTAGCCTCCTACAATGAGCAGTTCTTC. Translation: CSATGLASYNEQFF.

This clonotype has ten or more counts. The CDR3, as DNA: TGCGCCAGCAGCTTGATCCTAGCGGGAGCAGATACGCAGTATTTT. Translating it yields CASSLILAGADTQYF. The chain carries TRBV5-1 and TRBJ2-3; TRBD2 matches at 10 bases. The CDR3 totals 15 residues. Germline V gene data show CDR1 as SGHRS and CDR2 as YFSETQ. With V trimmed by 1 base and J by 4 bases, 3 bases remained unmatched. The full variable domain, its missing parts supplied by reference TRBV5-1 and TRBJ2-3, is KAGVTQTPRYLIKTRGQQVTLSCSPISGHRSVSWYQQTPGQGLQFLFEYFSETQRNKGNFPGRFSGRQFSNSRSEMNVSTLELGDSALYLCASSLILAGADTQYFGPGTRLTVL.

This clonotype was detected ten times or more. The CDR3: CASRVAGGTGELFF. The DNA of the CDR3 is TGTGCCAGCAGGGTAGCGGGAGGCACCGGGGAGCTGTTTTTT. J is TRBJ2-2 and V is TRBV12-3 or TRBV12-4, with 10 bases identical to TRBD2. The V and J ends lost 6 bases and 4 bases, in that order; junction bases with no gene match: 2. The CDR3 is 14 amino acids.

The CDR3 loop is CASSLNSLSTDTQYF. CDR3 DNA: TGTGCCAGCAGCTTGAATAGCCTCAGCACAGATACGCAGTATTTT. The chain combines TRBV5-7 with TRBJ2-3; D unresolved. TRBV5-7 is given ORF status, its function remaining uncertain. The CDR3 covers 15 residues. Between the trimmed V and J ends, which lost 1 base and 0 bases, there was a span of 9 bases.

Ten or more counts support this clonotype. The rearrangement links TRBV29-1 to TRBJ2-7; 9 nucleotides match TRBD1. Germline CDR1 and CDR2: SQVTM and ANQGSEA. The CDR3 is made up of 14 amino acids. V lost 3 bases and J lost 5; bases outside the gene matches: 8. The CDR3 nucleotides are TGCAGCGTTGAGGCTGGGGACAGGGTCGACGAGCAGTACTTC. Amino acid sequence: CSVEAGDRVDEQYF.

About this clonotype itself: Given a much more abundant clone one base away, this may be a read error. The V call is TRBV7-9, the J call TRBJ2-5; D unresolved. There are 11 residues in the CDR3. In germline, CDR1 is SEHNR, CDR2 FQNEAQ (reference sequence). Trimming cost V 5 bases and J 2 bases, with 3 bases left between them. The CDR3 sequence is CASSHQETQYF. The CDR3, as DNA: TGTGCCAGCAGCCATCAAGAGACCCAGTACTTC. Based on the CDR3 plus reference TRBV7-9 and TRBJ2-5, the full variable domain is DTGVSQNPRHKITKRGQNVTFRCDPISEHNRLYWYRQTLGQGPEFLTYFQNEAQLEKSRLLSDRFSAERPKGSFSTLEIQRTEQGDSAMYLCASSHQETQYFGPGTRLLVL.

This clonotype was detected a few times. The V gene is TRBV28, the J gene TRBJ1-2; 7 bases match TRBD1. V lost 3 bases, J lost 5 bases, and 6 bases stayed unmatched. The CDR3 runs to 14 residues. The germline CDR1 and CDR2 sequences are MDHEN and SYDVKM. The DNA for the CDR3 is TGTGCCAGCAGTTTTCGACAGGGCTATTATGGCTACACCTTC. Its translation: CASSFRQGYYGYTF.

The chain links TRBV2 to TRBJ2-2; D gene unclear. Germline CDR1 is SNHLY and CDR2 is FYNNEI. CDR3 length: 11 residues. Trimming removed 7 bases from V and 7 bases from J, with 7 bases in between. CDR3 nucleotides: TGTGCCAGCATAGGTGGCGGGGAGCTGTTTTTT. This encodes CASIGGGELFF. Using reference TRBV2 and TRBJ2-2 for the parts outside the CDR3, the full variable domain is EPEVTQTPSHQVTQMGQEVILRCVPISNHLYFYWYRQILGQKVEFLVSFYNNEISEKSEIFDDQFSVERPDGSNFTLKIRSTKLEDSAMYFCASIGGGELFFGEGSRLTVL.

This clonotype appeared a few times. The chain carries TRBV2 and TRBJ2-7, with D possibly being TRBD1 or TRBD2 (5 bases each). CDR3 length: 13 amino acids. Germline CDR1 and CDR2: SNHLY and FYNNEI. V shed 6 bases and J shed 7 bases, with 16 bases lying between them. The CDR3 region is CASRSLGPGEQYF. The CDR3, as DNA: TGTGCCAGCAGGTCTCTGGGGCCGGGGGAGCAGTACTTC.

This clonotype came up many times. The chain combines TRBV12-3 or TRBV12-4 with TRBJ1-1; D is uncertain. Trimming pared 8 bases from V and 1 base from J, leaving 2 bases between. The CDR3 extends over 10 amino acids. In DNA, the CDR3 is TGTGCCAGCGCGAACACTGAAGCTTTCTTT. Translated, it gives CASANTEAFF.

This clonotype showed up many times. The rearrangement uses TRBV20-1 and TRBJ2-3, with 14 bases lining up with TRBD2. This CDR3 contains 15 residues. After removal of 5 bases from V and 2 bases from J, the junction contained 3 bases not matched to a gene. Germline V gene data show CDR1 as DFQATT and CDR2 as SNEGSKA (reference sequence). CDR3 nucleotide sequence: TGCAGTGCTCGACTAGCGGGAGGGCCCACAGATACGCAGTATTTT. Translating gives CSARLAGGPTDTQYF.